Following are 18 T cell receptor beta chains from one sample sequenced in a study of blood T cell repertoires in COVID-19. Sequencing used immunoSEQ multiplex PCR; TCRdb keeps in-frame clones, though not all of them. Of under 85,000 clones in the sample, roughly four fifths were seen once. Sequences were obtained from peripheral blood. These receptors all come from a man aged 45 to 65 with acute or convalescent COVID-19.

This chain links TRBV28 with TRBJ1-5, with a possible D match to TRBD1 (5 bases). The CDR3 spans 13 residues. The V gene's germline CDR1 is MDHEN and CDR2 SYDVKM. Trimming removed 3 bases from V and 6 bases from J, with 9 bases in between. CDR3: CASSFGGGQPQHF. CDR3 nucleotides: TGTGCCAGCAGTTTTGGGGGAGGTCAGCCCCAGCATTTT.

This clone came up a few times. The chain carries TRBV19 and TRBJ1-5, with TRBD1 matching over 7 bases. The V gene end was trimmed by 5 bases and the J gene end by 3 bases; junction bases not matched to a gene: 13. Germline CDR1 LNHDA, CDR2 SQIVND (reference sequence). The CDR3 extends over 17 amino acids. This chain's CDR3 is CASSPAPGTVLNQPQHF. DNA for the CDR3: TGTGCCAGTAGTCCAGCCCCCGGGACAGTCCTCAATCAGCCCCAGCATTTT.

The rearrangement joins TRBV4-1 to TRBJ1-5, with D tentatively TRBD1 (5 bases). Trimming cost V 0 bases and J 3 bases, with 12 bases left between them. CDR1 is MGHRA and CDR2 is YSYEKL in the germline V gene. This CDR3 has 16 residues. The CDR3 bases are TGCGCCAGCAGCCAAGAGGCAGGGCCGAACAATCAGCCCCAGCATTTT. It encodes CASSQEAGPNNQPQHF.

V gene TRBV28 combines with J gene TRBJ2-7, with a weak D call TRBD1 (6 bases). V was trimmed by 2 bases and J by 0 bases, leaving 8 bases between them. The CDR3 extends over 14 amino acids. The germline CDR1 and CDR2 sequences are MDHEN and SYDVKM. The CDR3 region is CASSLRGGSYEQYF. The DNA of the CDR3 is TGTGCCAGCAGTTTAAGAGGGGGCTCCTACGAGCAGTACTTC.

The rearrangement uses TRBV13 and TRBJ1-4; possible D gene TRBD1, 5 bases. V was pared by 5 bases and J by 8 bases, with 18 bases between. The CDR3 runs 15 residues. Germline CDR1 PRHDT, CDR2 FYEKMQ (reference sequence). CDR3: CASSPRQLGEEKLFF. CDR3 nucleotides: TGTGCCAGCAGCCCAAGACAGTTGGGTGAGGAAAAACTGTTTTTT.

The rearrangement uses TRBV18 and TRBJ2-4; TRBD2 aligns across 7 bases. The CDR3 sequence is 16 residues long. V lost 2 bases, J lost 3 bases, and 7 bases stayed unmatched. Germline lookup yields CDR1 KGHSH and CDR2 LQKENI. CDR3 loop: CASSPTSVYSKNIQYF. As DNA, the CDR3 is TGTGCCAGCTCACCAACTAGCGTATATAGCAAAAACATTCAGTACTTC.

The chain recombines TRBV18 with TRBJ2-1, with 7 bases identical to TRBD1. V lost 2 bases, J lost 10 bases, and 5 bases stayed unmatched. The V gene's germline CDR1 is KGHSH and CDR2 LQKENI. This CDR3 has 13 amino acids. The CDR3 coding sequence is TGTGCCAGCTCACCAGGACAGGAATTAGAGCAGTTCTTC. Amino acids: CASSPGQELEQFF.

V usage is TRBV5-1 and J usage is TRBJ2-5; 7 nucleotides align to TRBD1. CDR1 and CDR2 (germline): SGHRS, YFSETQ. This CDR3 has 14 amino acids. Trimming took 4 bases from V and 1 from J; bases not matched to a gene: 4. The CDR3 DNA follows: TGCGCCAGCAGCCCGGGGACAGTCCAAGAGACCCAGTACTTC. Its protein product is CASSPGTVQETQYF.

The genes are TRBV7-8 and TRBJ1-5; 8 nucleotides line up with TRBD1. Trimming removed 5 bases from V and 7 bases from J; junction bases left unmatched: 16. The germline V gene has CDR1 SGHVS and CDR2 FQNEAQ. The length of the CDR3 is 17 residues. The CDR3: CASSPRLRDRRRQPQHF. Here the CDR3 DNA reads TGTGCCAGCAGCCCCAGACTCCGGGACAGGCGACGACAGCCCCAGCATTTT.

The CDR3 DNA follows: TGCGCCAGCAGCGGCGGACAGGGCCCCTCCTACGAGCAGTACTTC. As protein: CASSGGQGPSYEQYF. This chain uses TRBV5-1 with TRBJ2-7; 8 bases align to TRBD1. V shed 4 bases, J shed 0 bases, and the junction held 6 bases outside the gene matches. The CDR3 runs to 15 residues. The germline V gene has CDR1 SGHRS and CDR2 YFSETQ.

This clone appeared a single time. This chain joins TRBV10-3 and TRBJ1-2; 8 nucleotides agree with TRBD1. CDR3 size: 15 residues. Unmatched junction bases numbered 14, after V lost 10 bases and J lost 4 bases. CDR1 is ENHRY, CDR2 SYGVKD, per germline. The CDR3 region has the DNA TGTGCCACTCAAACCGGGACAGGTTATAGCTATGGCTACACCTTC. The encoded protein is CATQTGTGYSYGYTF.

The chain couples TRBV7-2 to TRBJ1-4; 7 nucleotides match TRBD1. V trimming: 5 bases; J trimming: 7 bases; junction bases outside the gene matches: 7. The V gene's germline CDR1 is SGHTA and CDR2 FQGNSA. The CDR3 runs to 14 residues. This chain's CDR3 is CASSPQQGSEKLFF. DNA for the CDR3: TGTGCCAGCAGCCCTCAACAGGGGTCTGAAAAACTGTTTTTT.

The CDR3 here is CASSPMSAGRQPQHF. The CDR3 nucleotides are TGTGCCAGCAGCCCAATGTCGGCAGGTAGACAGCCCCAGCATTTT. J is TRBJ1-5 and V is TRBV27; no clear D. The CDR3 sequence is 15 residues long. From germline, CDR1 is MNHEY and CDR2 SMNVEV (reference sequence). With 6 bases removed from V and 7 bases from J, the gap between germline ends came to 19 bases.

The chain carries TRBV18 and TRBJ1-6; possible D gene TRBD1, 5 bases. This CDR3 is 13 amino acids long. Per germline, CDR1 KGHSH and CDR2 LQKENI. Deletions cut 5 bases from V and 7 bases from J, with 9 bases between. In DNA form, the CDR3 reads TGTGCCAGCTCATCCGACAGCAATTCACCCCTCCACTTT. This codes for CASSSDSNSPLHF. The full variable domain, rest sourced from reference TRBV18 and TRBJ1-6, is NAGVMQNPRHLVRRRGQEARLRCSPMKGHSHVYWYRQLPEEGLKFMVYLQKENIIDESGMPKERFSAEFPKEGPSILRIQQVVRGDSAAYFCASSSDSNSPLHFGNGTRLTVT.

The rearrangement uses TRBV3-1 (or the pseudogene TRBV3-2) and TRBJ2-3; TRBD2 agrees at 9 bases. CDR1 LGHDT and CDR2 YNNKEL come from the germline V gene (reference sequence). This CDR3 is 16 amino acids long. J gave up 5 bases and V 2 bases, and 8 bases lay outside the gene matches. CDR3 region: CASSQNSGGGRDTQYF. For the CDR3, the DNA is TGTGCCAGCAGCCAAAATAGCGGGGGAGGAAGAGATACGCAGTATTTT.

V and J are TRBV9 and TRBJ2-1, with 7 bases matching TRBD2. CDR1 and CDR2 from the germline V gene are SGDLS and YYNGEE. The CDR3 contains 15 residues. V was clipped by 0 bases and J by 3 bases; unmatched bases: 3. The chain's CDR3 is CASSVGRESYNEQFF. The CDR3 DNA reads as TGTGCCAGCAGCGTAGGGCGGGAGAGCTACAATGAGCAGTTCTTC. Drawing the rest from reference TRBV9 and TRBJ2-1, the complete variable domain is DSGVTQTPKHLITATGQRVTLRCSPRSGDLSVYWYQQSLDQGLQFLIQYYNGEERAKGNILERFSAQQFPDLHSELNLSSLELGDSALYFCASSVGRESYNEQFFGPGTRLTVL.

This clone was seen only a few times. The DNA is left out, because the CDR3 cannot be placed on it with certainty; the CDR3 is given as TCRdb lists it. The chain combines TRBV7-6 with TRBJ2-2; the DNA was not used to check the table's D call, TRBD2. The CDR3 is made up of 16 amino acids, end residues included. CDR1 is SGHVS, CDR2 FNYEAQ, per germline. This CDR3 reads CASSLTMGLRAGELFF.

This sequence joins TRBV6-5 and TRBJ2-7; 8 nucleotides line up with TRBD1. The ends lost 8 bases at V and 2 bases at J; junction bases unmatched: 2. The CDR3 contains 12 residues. Per the germline V gene, CDR1 is MNHEY and CDR2 is SVGAGI. The CDR3 bases are TGTGCCAGCCAGGGGGCAACCTACGAGCAGTACTTC. This sequence encodes CASQGATYEQYF.